The 20 T cell receptor beta chains below come from one sample, sequenced in a study of T cells in Graves' hyperthyroidism and ophthalmopathy. The CDR3 regions of TCR beta were amplified from RNA transcripts. When the TCR CDR3 underwent first-round RT-PCR, the HTBI primer set was used. TCRdb called the multiplex PCR reads again in MiXCR, with one record for every CDR3 protein. The sample carries roughly 360,000 distinct CDR3 sequences, around an eighth recorded once. Sample: blood. The receptors derive from a man aged 25 to 45 with Graves' hyperthyroidism that later progressed to Graves' ophthalmopathy.

The CDR3 protein is CASSFSRQGASEQYF. CDR3 in DNA: TGTGCCAGCAGTTTTTCACGACAGGGGGCGAGTGAGCAGTACTTC. The chain carries TRBV6-5 and TRBJ2-7; 10 bases are a match to TRBD1. This CDR3 is 15 amino acids long. V gave up 4 bases and J gave up 7 bases; unmatched junction bases: 10. Germline loops: CDR1 MNHEY, CDR2 SVGAGI.

This clonotype was observed at least ten times. The rearrangement links TRBV12-3 or TRBV12-4 to TRBJ2-2; 8 bases map to TRBD1. After removal of 6 bases from V and 1 base from J, the junction contained 7 bases not matched to a gene. The CDR3 has 16 amino acids. The chain's CDR3 is CASRVDRGQNTGELFF. As DNA, the CDR3 is TGTGCCAGCAGGGTTGACAGGGGACAGAACACCGGGGAGCTGTTTTTT.

Many counts were recorded for this clonotype. The V and J genes are TRBV2 and TRBJ2-3; tentatively, D is TRBD1 or TRBD2 (5 bases each). Germline CDR1 is SNHLY and CDR2 is FYNNEI. The length of the CDR3 is 17 residues. V dropped 4 bases and J dropped 2 bases, with 19 bases sitting between them. CDR3 residues: CASSGLGVLGPTDTQYF. Written as DNA, the CDR3 is TGTGCCAGCAGTGGATTAGGGGTATTGGGACCCACAGATACGCAGTATTTT.

This clonotype was recorded many times. V is TRBV12-3 or TRBV12-4 and J is TRBJ2-7, with a weak D call TRBD2 (6 bases). The CDR3 is 14 residues long. V was pared by 7 bases and J by 2 bases, with 15 bases between. CDR3 region: CASNSAGLPYEQYF. The DNA of the CDR3 is TGTGCCAGCAACTCAGCGGGCCTGCCCTACGAGCAGTACTTC.

The chain has TRBV9 and TRBJ2-3; D call uncertain. Germline values: CDR1 SGDLS, CDR2 YYNGEE. The CDR3 consists of 14 residues. Trimming left V 4 bases short and J 0 bases short, with 9 bases between. CDR3 region: CASSTRPSTDTQYF. The DNA of the CDR3 is TGTGCCAGCAGCACCCGGCCCAGCACAGATACGCAGTATTTT.

This clonotype was detected ten times or more. The CDR3 reads CASSVGQSGTQYF. In nucleotides, the CDR3 is TGTGCCAGCAGCGTCGGACAGTCGGGGACCCAGTACTTC. The rearrangement links TRBV7-2 to TRBJ2-5, with D possibly being TRBD1 (6 bases). Germline CDR1 and CDR2: SGHTA and FQGNSA. V was cut by 5 bases and J by 7 bases, with 14 bases left in between. The CDR3 totals 13 residues.

This clonotype was observed at least ten times. This CDR3 is CASSTLGRNYTF. DNA for the CDR3: TGTGCCAGCAGTACCCTCGGGCGAAACTACACCTTC. The V gene is TRBV28, the J gene TRBJ1-2, with unresolved D. The V gene's germline CDR1 is MDHEN and CDR2 SYDVKM. The ends were cut back, 5 bases at V and 10 bases at J, with 14 bases in the middle. The CDR3 totals 12 residues.

This clonotype has a handful of counts. The V call is TRBV7-2, the J call TRBJ1-3, with D unresolved. The ends were cut back, 1 base at V and 4 bases at J, with 8 bases in the middle. The CDR3 length is 14 residues. Germline V gene data show CDR1 as SGHTA and CDR2 as FQGNSA. CDR3 protein: CASSLEGWGNTIYF. CDR3 nucleotides: TGTGCCAGCAGCTTAGAGGGTTGGGGAAACACCATATATTTT.

In its sample, this clonotype was seen many times. The rearrangement joins TRBV24-1 to TRBJ1-1; TRBD1 matches 7 bases. V lost 4 bases and J lost 5; bases outside the gene matches: 6. CDR1 and CDR2 from the germline V gene are KGHDR and SFDVKD. The CDR3 is 14 residues long. This CDR3 reads CATSEGGARTEAFF. As DNA, the CDR3 is TGTGCCACCAGTGAAGGGGGCGCGAGGACTGAAGCTTTCTTT.

The J gene is TRBJ1-5, the V gene TRBV6-2 or TRBV6-3; D is uncertain. In germline, CDR1 is MNHEY, CDR2 SVGEGT. Trimming took off 6 bases at V and 4 bases at J, with 13 bases between the two ends. The CDR3 spans 14 residues. The CDR3 DNA sequence: TGTGCCAGCAGGCGAGGAGCATTTAATCAGCCCCAGCATTTT. Encoded protein: CASRRGAFNQPQHF.

This clonotype showed up just a few times. The gene calls are TRBV11-2 and TRBJ2-7, with 8 bases that match TRBD1. J lost 5 bases, V lost 2 bases, and 8 bases had no gene match. Germline V gene sequence: CDR1 SGHAT, CDR2 FQNNGV. This CDR3 has 15 residues. CDR3 protein: CASSLYRGIFDEQYF. The CDR3 nucleotides are TGTGCCAGCAGCTTATACAGGGGGATATTTGACGAGCAGTACTTC.

This clonotype was found a few times. J is TRBJ2-5 and V is TRBV4-1; 8 bases are shared with TRBD2. V was clipped by 1 base and J by 12 bases; unmatched bases: 7. The CDR3 is 13 amino acids. The germline V gene has CDR1 MGHRA and CDR2 YSYEKL. The CDR3 loop is CASSQALTSVEYF. The CDR3 DNA reads as TGCGCCAGCAGCCAAGCCCTGACTAGCGTGGAGTACTTC.

This clonotype was detected only once. The junction departs from germline at one end; a sequencing error may be responsible. The chain uses TRBV20-1 and TRBJ2-5; 8 nucleotides match TRBD1. Germline V lookup: CDR1 DFQATT, CDR2 SNEGSKA (reference sequence). The CDR3 runs 13 residues. In nucleotides, the CDR3 is TGCAGTGCTATGTGGACAGGGCAAGAGACCGAGTACTTC. This encodes CSAMWTGQETEYF.

This clonotype was picked up many times. CDR3 loop: CASSEFGTGVYEQYF. The CDR3 coding sequence is TGTGCCAGCAGTGAATTCGGGACAGGGGTATACGAGCAGTACTTC. The V and J genes are TRBV2 and TRBJ2-7; 10 positions agree with TRBD1. V lost 2 bases, J lost 4 bases, and 5 bases stayed unmatched. CDR1 is SNHLY, CDR2 FYNNEI, per germline. This CDR3 is 15 amino acids long.

This clonotype was seen repeatedly, ten times or more. The V call is TRBV9, the J call TRBJ1-5, with unresolved D. CDR3 length: 15 residues. V was pared by 0 bases and J by 1 base, with 8 bases between. Germline assignment: CDR1 SGDLS and CDR2 YYNGEE. CDR3 sequence: CASSVGGRSNQPQHF. In DNA, the CDR3 is TGTGCCAGCAGCGTAGGGGGTAGGAGCAATCAGCCCCAGCATTTT.

In regard to this clonotype: This may come from a read error, since a much larger clone is one base off. V gene TRBV7-9 combines with J gene TRBJ1-1; 9 nucleotides align to TRBD1. The germline V gene has CDR1 SEHNR and CDR2 FQNEAQ (reference sequence). This CDR3 contains 16 residues. Here the CDR3 DNA reads TGTGCCAGCAGCTTAGGACAGGGGGGGATGAACACTGAAGCTCTCTTT. Its protein is CASSLGQGGMNTEALF. Drawing the rest from reference TRBV7-9 and TRBJ1-1, the complete variable domain is DTGVSQNPRHKITKRGQNVTFRCDPISEHNRLYWYRQTLGQGPEFLTYFQNEAQLEKSRLLSDRFSAERPKGSFSTLEIQRTEQGDSAMYLCASSLGQGGMNTEALFGQGTRLTVV.

This clonotype has a count of ten or more. The V gene is TRBV6-1, the J gene TRBJ1-5; 7 bases align to TRBD1. V shed 8 bases and J 6 bases; nucleotides not matched to a gene: 10. The CDR3 totals 14 residues. Germline V gives CDR1 MNHNS, CDR2 SASEGT. DNA of the CDR3: TGTGCCAGCTCGACAGGGCCCAACGGTCAGCCCCAGCATTTT. This encodes CASSTGPNGQPQHF.

This clonotype has ten or more counts. The V gene is TRBV27, the J gene TRBJ2-4, with 15 bases identical to TRBD2. Germline CDR1 reads MNHEY; CDR2 reads SMNVEV (reference sequence). The CDR3 totals 19 residues. Trimming took 5 bases from V and 0 from J; bases not matched to a gene: 8. CDR3 in DNA: TGTGCCAGCAGTCCCCCGGGACTAGCGGGGGGTTTAGCCAAAAACATTCAGTACTTC. Translated, it gives CASSPPGLAGGLAKNIQYF.

The rearrangement uses TRBV5-6 and TRBJ1-6; tentative D call: TRBD1 (6 bases). Germline assignment: CDR1 SGHDT and CDR2 YYEEEE. The CDR3 totals 15 residues. The V end lost 4 bases, the J end lost 7 bases, and 15 bases lay between the germline ends. The CDR3 DNA reads TGTGCCAGCAGCCGGGCGGGGGCAGGGAATTCACCCCTCCACTTT. Translating gives CASSRAGAGNSPLHF.

This clonotype was picked up many times. J is TRBJ1-6 and V is TRBV12-3 or TRBV12-4; D call uncertain. The CDR3 totals 9 residues. Trimming left V 10 bases short and J 10 bases short, with 5 bases between. In nucleotides, the CDR3 is TGTGCCACCTCCTCACCCCTCCACTTT. Its translation is CATSSPLHF.